What follows are 19 T cell receptor beta chains derived from one specimen sequenced in a study of OX40 agonist ivuxolimab in advanced cancers. Library creation used the immunoSEQ multiplex PCR assay. Held by TCRdb, this immuneACCESS table contains in-frame sequences only and omits some clones. Under half of the omission traces to an unresolved V gene where checked; the cause of the rest is unknown. Present in this sample are around 40,000 clones, 75% to 90% of which were seen just once. 0.38% of the sample is in the top ten clones. This sample comprised CD4+ or CD8+ T cells sorted from blood, obtained in a trial of the OX40 agonist ivuxolimab. The receptors come from an adult with an advanced solid tumor such as melanoma, head and neck, liver or kidney cancer.

V usage is TRBV10-3 and J usage is TRBJ2-1; D might be TRBD2 (6 bases). CDR3 length: 12 residues. Germline V gene sequence: CDR1 ENHRY, CDR2 SYGVKD. The germline V and J ends were trimmed by 10 bases and 3 bases, with 10 bases remaining between them. This chain's CDR3 is CATRRDYNEQFF. The CDR3 DNA is TGTGCCACGAGGCGGGACTACAATGAGCAGTTCTTC.

The chain recombines TRBV5-6 with TRBJ2-3; D might be TRBD2 (5 bases). Germline CDR1 and CDR2: SGHDT and YYEEEE. The CDR3 is made up of 15 amino acids. Trimming shortened V by 0 bases and J by 0 bases, and 8 bases separated the two germline ends. CDR3 amino acids: CASSLDGKSTDTQYF. The CDR3, as DNA: TGTGCCAGCAGCTTGGACGGGAAGAGCACAGATACGCAGTATTTT.

The gene calls are TRBV25-1 and TRBJ1-2, with 7 nucleotides matching TRBD1. The CDR3 is made up of 12 amino acids. CDR1 and CDR2 from the germline V gene are MGHDK and SYGVNS. The junction had 3 bases not matched to a gene; V was cut back by 3 bases and J by 8 bases. The CDR3, as DNA: TGTGCCAGCAGTGACCGACAGGGCGGCTACACCTTC. This translates into CASSDRQGGYTF.

This chain joins TRBV2 and TRBJ2-7; no firm D call. The ends were cut back, 6 bases at V and 7 bases at J, with 10 bases in the middle. This CDR3 spans 11 amino acids. Germline loops: CDR1 SNHLY, CDR2 FYNNEI. The CDR3 sequence: CASSGLLEQYF. CDR3 coding DNA: TGTGCCAGCAGCGGCCTCTTAGAGCAGTACTTC.

V and J are TRBV6-5 and TRBJ1-2; D unresolved. CDR1 and CDR2 from the germline V gene are MNHEY and SVGAGI. V was shortened by 5 bases and J by 3 bases, with 10 bases between the two germline ends. The CDR3 contains 13 residues. The CDR3 spells CASSRERDYGYTF. DNA for the CDR3: TGTGCCAGCAGTAGAGAGCGGGACTATGGCTACACCTTC.

The rearrangement links TRBV15 to TRBJ1-1, with 7 bases fitting TRBD1. V dropped 3 bases and J dropped 4; count of bases not matched to a gene: 2. The germline V gene encodes CDR1 LNHNV and CDR2 YYDKDF (reference sequence). The CDR3 consists of 13 residues. This CDR3 reads CATSRTGSTEAFF. CDR3 nucleotides: TGTGCCACCAGCAGGACAGGGAGCACTGAAGCTTTCTTT.

V gene TRBV18 combines with J gene TRBJ1-3; D gene uncertain. Trimming cost V 6 bases and J 1 base, with 4 bases left between them. CDR3 size: 12 residues. Germline assignment: CDR1 KGHSH and CDR2 LQKENI. The CDR3 spells CASSDSGNTIYF. CDR3 bases: TGTGCCAGCTCCGATTCTGGAAACACCATATATTTT.

The V and J genes are TRBV21-1 and TRBJ1-6; the DNA was not compared with TRBD1, the D call given in the table. TRBV21-1 is deemed a pseudogene. The CDR3 loop spans 17 amino acids. CDR3 protein: CASSKAWTVPYNSPLHF. The CDR3, as DNA: TGTGCCAGCAGCAAGGCTTGGACAGTCCCCTATAATTCACCCCTCCACTTT.

The chain joins TRBV27 to TRBJ1-2; D unresolved. The V end was cut by 10 bases, the J end by 5 bases, with 23 bases between. Germline V CDR1 and CDR2: MNHEY, SMNVEV (reference sequence). The CDR3 loop spans 15 amino acids. The CDR3 DNA reads TGTGCCACCTCCCTGGGTAGTCCCACTGTTTATGGCTACACCTTC. Residues: CATSLGSPTVYGYTF.

The V gene is TRBV29-1, the J gene TRBJ2-2, with 10 bases fitting TRBD2. Germline CDR1 is SQVTM and CDR2 is ANQGSEA. J gave up 3 bases and V 4 bases, and 8 bases lay outside the gene matches. The CDR3 is 16 amino acids. The chain's CDR3 is CSVVAGGSRDTGELFF. In DNA form, the CDR3 reads TGCAGCGTTGTAGCGGGAGGATCCCGGGACACCGGGGAGCTGTTTTTT.

The rearrangement links TRBV28 to TRBJ2-7; D tentatively fits TRBD1 or TRBD2 (5 bases each). The CDR3 is made up of 17 amino acids. CDR1 and CDR2 (germline): MDHEN, SYDVKM. V was trimmed by 6 bases and J by 2 bases, leaving 23 bases between them. This chain's CDR3 is CASSPPLPGPNPYEQYF. CDR3 bases: TGTGCCAGCAGCCCGCCTCTACCGGGACCCAACCCCTACGAGCAGTACTTC.

The V call is TRBV6-1, the J call TRBJ2-7, with 11 bases aligning to TRBD2. The CDR3 has 16 residues. The J segment lost 1 base and the V segment lost 0 bases, leaving 2 bases of the junction unmatched. Germline V gene lookup returns CDR1 MNHNS and CDR2 SASEGT. The CDR3: CASSEAPSGGSYEQYF. The DNA for the CDR3 is TGTGCCAGCAGTGAAGCACCTAGCGGGGGGTCCTACGAGCAGTACTTC.

V is TRBV19 and J is TRBJ2-7; TRBD1 is a possible D gene (5 bases). This CDR3 region has 15 residues. Germline CDR1 LNHDA, CDR2 SQIVND (reference sequence). V dropped 6 bases and J dropped 0 bases, with 15 bases sitting between them. The CDR3 loop reads CASSLVRAGSYEQYF. CDR3 in DNA: TGTGCCAGTAGCCTCGTCAGGGCCGGCTCCTACGAGCAGTACTTC.

The chain is built from TRBV5-1 and TRBJ2-1, with a possible D match to TRBD2 (6 bases). Germline CDR1 reads SGHRS; CDR2 reads YFSETQ. This CDR3 has 15 amino acids. Trimming pared 3 bases from V and 6 bases from J, leaving 16 bases between. CDR3 nucleotides: TGCGCCAGCAGCTATGGAGGGCTAGGAACCAATGAGCAGTTCTTC. It yields the protein CASSYGGLGTNEQFF.

This sequence joins TRBV7-9 and TRBJ1-1; D unresolved. Looked up from germline, CDR1 is SEHNR and CDR2 is FQNEAQ (reference sequence). Trimming left V 1 base short and J 2 bases short, with 14 bases between. The CDR3 runs to 16 residues. CDR3 loop: CASSLGAGFRNTEAFF. Here the CDR3 DNA reads TGTGCCAGCAGCTTAGGGGCGGGGTTTCGTAACACTGAAGCTTTCTTT. Full variable domain (remainder filled in from reference TRBV7-9 and TRBJ1-1): DTGVSQNPRHKITKRGQNVTFRCDPISEHNRLYWYRQTLGQGPEFLTYFQNEAQLEKSRLLSDRFSAERPKGSFSTLEIQRTEQGDSAMYLCASSLGAGFRNTEAFFGQGTRLTVV.

The chain couples TRBV10-2 to TRBJ1-6; D gene ambiguous. The CDR3 extends over 13 amino acids. V lost 0 bases to trimming and J lost 10 bases, with 7 bases between them. From germline, CDR1 is WSHSY and CDR2 SAAADI. The DNA for the CDR3 is TGCGCCAGCAGTGAGTCGATACACTCACCCCTCCACTTT. Translated: CASSESIHSPLHF.

The V and J genes are TRBV7-2 and TRBJ1-4; D gene unclear. Per the germline V gene, CDR1 is SGHTA and CDR2 is FQGNSA. This CDR3 has 13 residues. The V end was cut by 5 bases, the J end by 7 bases, with 11 bases between. The chain's CDR3 is CASSPTQVEKLFF. CDR3 sequence (DNA): TGTGCCAGCAGCCCCACCCAGGTTGAAAAACTGTTTTTT.

The chain employs TRBV25-1 and TRBJ1-3, with D hard to call. V was clipped by 9 bases and J by 5 bases, with 11 bases between them. CDR3 size: 12 residues. Germline CDR1 and CDR2: MGHDK and SYGVNS. The CDR3 reads CASPEGRNTIYF. CDR3 coding DNA: TGTGCCAGTCCGGAGGGTAGAAACACCATATATTTT.

The chain carries TRBV7-9 and TRBJ2-1; TRBD1 might be the D (6 bases). Germline assignment: CDR1 SEHNR and CDR2 FQNEAQ (reference sequence). The CDR3 covers 12 residues. Trimming removed 5 bases at V and 9 bases at J, with 11 bases between. DNA of the CDR3: TGTGCCAGCAGCGCACAGGGAAGTGAGCAGTTCTTC. This translates into CASSAQGSEQFF. The entire variable domain, with the rest obtained from reference TRBV7-9 and TRBJ2-1, is as follows: DTGVSQNPRHKITKRGQNVTFRCDPISEHNRLYWYRQTLGQGPEFLTYFQNEAQLEKSRLLSDRFSAERPKGSFSTLEIQRTEQGDSAMYLCASSAQGSEQFFGPGTRLTVL.